Below, 20 T cell receptor beta chains from the same sample are listed, as sequenced in a study of neurological immune-mediated disorders. TCRdb ran MiXCR on the 5' RACE reads and lists one entry per CDR3 protein. Of around 15,000 distinct CDR3 sequences listed, approximately 8.7% were seen once; the top ten hold around 40%. Sequences were obtained from CD8+ T cells from blood. The receptors shown here come from a man in his fifties or sixties in good health.

This clonotype was counted many times. This rearrangement joins TRBV7-2 to TRBJ2-7; no firm D call. V shed 5 bases and J shed 2 bases, with 16 bases lying between them. Germline loops: CDR1 SGHTA, CDR2 FQGNSA. The CDR3 contains 15 residues. The CDR3 region has the DNA TGTGCCAGCAGCCCAACGGCAGGTTCAGCCTACGAGCAGTACTTC. It is translated as CASSPTAGSAYEQYF.

This clonotype was observed many times. The rearrangement links TRBV7-9 to TRBJ2-2, with 8 bases fitting TRBD2. Germline assignment: CDR1 SEHNR and CDR2 FQNEAQ (reference sequence). The CDR3 is 15 amino acids. V lost 5 bases, J lost 7 bases, and 9 bases stayed unmatched. DNA of the CDR3: TGTGCCAGCAGCGTCCAGCGGGAGCGAGTCGGGGAGCTGTTTTTT. This sequence encodes CASSVQRERVGELFF.

In its sample, this clonotype ranks as medium-sized. The CDR3 region is CASSQDRRGTEAFF. In DNA form, the CDR3 reads TGTGCCAGCAGCCAAGACCGGCGGGGCACTGAAGCTTTCTTT. V gene TRBV4-2 combines with J gene TRBJ1-1, with no clear D. Trimming shortened V by 0 bases and J by 4 bases, and 9 bases separated the two germline ends. Germline lookup yields CDR1 LGHNA and CDR2 YNFKEQ. This CDR3 has 14 residues.

This clonotype was picked up many times. The rearrangement links TRBV5-1 to TRBJ2-3, with 10 bases matching TRBD1. The CDR3 is made up of 16 amino acids. Germline V lookup: CDR1 SGHRS, CDR2 YFSETQ. Trimming cost V 0 bases and J 2 bases; bases outside gene matches: 3. The CDR3 protein is CASSLAGTGVTDTQYF. The CDR3 nucleotides read TGCGCCAGCAGCTTGGCTGGGACAGGGGTCACAGATACGCAGTATTTT.

This clonotype came up many times. This sequence joins TRBV19 and TRBJ2-5, with TRBD2 identical over 12 bases. Germline CDR1 LNHDA, CDR2 SQIVND (reference sequence). The CDR3 loop spans 19 amino acids. V shed 7 bases, J shed 2 bases, and the junction held 17 bases outside the gene matches. The CDR3 loop is CASTLKVGGGLAGQETQYF. DNA for the CDR3: TGTGCCAGTACCCTAAAAGTGGGTGGCGGACTAGCGGGACAAGAGACCCAGTACTTC.

This clonotype was seen ten or more times. DNA of the CDR3: TGCGCCAGCAGCCGAAAATGGGATGAAAAACTGTTTTTT. Translated: CASSRKWDEKLFF. The chain combines TRBV23-1 with TRBJ1-4; D is uncertain. TRBV23-1 is labeled an ORF, and its function is uncertain. The V end was cut by 6 bases, the J end by 6 bases, with 11 bases between. The CDR3 has 13 amino acids.

This clonotype was found many times. V is TRBV9 and J is TRBJ2-3; 7 bases align to TRBD2. The ends lost 0 bases at V and 6 bases at J; junction bases unmatched: 7. Germline loops: CDR1 SGDLS, CDR2 YYNGEE. This CDR3 contains 15 residues. CDR3 sequence reads: CASSVGGGNTDTQYF. CDR3 coding DNA: TGTGCCAGCAGCGTAGGCGGGGGTAATACGGATACGCAGTATTTT.

This clonotype has ten or more counts. This chain links TRBV7-2 with TRBJ2-7, with a possible D match to TRBD1 (6 bases). CDR1 and CDR2 from the germline V gene are SGHTA and FQGNSA. The CDR3 covers 14 residues. The V and J ends lost 5 bases and 3 bases respectively, with 14 bases between them. Written as DNA, the CDR3 is TGTGCCAGCAGCACACCGGACAGAAACTACGAGCAGTACTTC. Protein sequence: CASSTPDRNYEQYF.

J is TRBJ2-1 and V is TRBV28; unclear D gene. Trimming cost V 3 bases and J 0 bases, with 12 bases left between them. In germline, CDR1 is MDHEN, CDR2 SYDVKM. The CDR3 is 16 residues long. Here the CDR3 DNA reads TGTGCCAGCAGTTTTGTGGGCGCAAGCTCCTACAATGAGCAGTTCTTC. Amino acids: CASSFVGASSYNEQFF.

In this sample, this clonotype turned up many times. The DNA for the CDR3 is TGTGCCAGCAGTTATGGGACAGGGCCCTACGAGCAGTACTTC. Translating it yields CASSYGTGPYEQYF. This chain links TRBV27 with TRBJ2-7; 9 bases fit TRBD1. Germline loops: CDR1 MNHEY, CDR2 SMNVEV (reference sequence). The CDR3 covers 14 residues. Unmatched junction bases numbered 3, after V lost 4 bases and J lost 2 bases.

This clonotype was counted a single time. The chain joins TRBV9 to TRBJ2-1; D is uncertain. Germline loops: CDR1 SGDLS, CDR2 YYNGEE. This CDR3 has 15 amino acids. V was cut by 0 bases and J by 8 bases, with 15 bases left in between. The CDR3 nucleotides are TGTGCCAGCAGCGTAGAAGGGAAGGCCTGGGATGAGCAGTTCTTC. Protein product: CASSVEGKAWDEQFF.

This clonotype was observed many times. The chain combines TRBV7-9 with TRBJ1-2; D gene unclear. The CDR3 runs to 14 residues. V dropped 1 base and J dropped 0 bases, with 6 bases sitting between them. The germline gives CDR1 SEHNR, CDR2 FQNEAQ (reference sequence). The CDR3 bases are TGTGCCAGCAGCTTAGGGAACCCTAACTATGGCTACACCTTC. It yields the protein CASSLGNPNYGYTF.

In its sample, this clonotype was seen many times. The rearrangement uses TRBV28 and TRBJ2-7; perhaps TRBD1 as D (5 bases). The CDR3 is 13 residues long. Trimming stripped 2 bases from V and 3 bases from J, with 8 bases between. The germline CDR1 and CDR2 sequences are MDHEN and SYDVKM. CDR3 bases: TGTGCCAGCAGTTTAGGGGCTGGCTACGAGCAGTACTTC. This gives the protein CASSLGAGYEQYF.

This clonotype was seen repeatedly, ten times or more. The CDR3 loop is CASSQSIGTSGANEQYF. In DNA form, the CDR3 reads TGCGCCAGCAGCCAATCAATCGGGACTAGCGGGGCTAACGAGCAGTACTTC. This chain uses TRBV4-1 with TRBJ2-7; TRBD2 matches at 13 bases. This CDR3 spans 17 amino acids. V gave up 2 bases and J gave up 5 bases; unmatched junction bases: 9. CDR1 is MGHRA and CDR2 is YSYEKL in the germline V gene.

This clonotype came up many times. The V and J genes are TRBV5-1 and TRBJ2-7, with 8 nucleotides matching TRBD2. The ends lost 5 bases at V and 3 bases at J; junction bases unmatched: 4. The germline gives CDR1 SGHRS, CDR2 YFSETQ. This CDR3 spans 13 amino acids. This CDR3 is CASRTGTSYEQYF. In nucleotides, the CDR3 is TGCGCCAGCAGAACCGGGACTAGCTACGAGCAGTACTTC. Full variable domain (remainder filled in from reference TRBV5-1 and TRBJ2-7): KAGVTQTPRYLIKTRGQQVTLSCSPISGHRSVSWYQQTPGQGLQFLFEYFSETQRNKGNFPGRFSGRQFSNSRSEMNVSTLELGDSALYLCASRTGTSYEQYFGPGTRLTVT.

The chain joins TRBV14 to TRBJ2-1, with D possibly TRBD1 on 6 matching bases. Germline assignment: CDR1 SGHDN and CDR2 FVKESK. The CDR3 covers 13 residues. V was pared by 3 bases and J by 7 bases, with 10 bases between. CDR3 bases: TGTGCCAGCAGCCATACAGGGCTGAATGAGCAGTTCTTC. Its protein is CASSHTGLNEQFF.

This clonotype was observed many times. V usage is TRBV5-1 and J usage is TRBJ2-1; perhaps TRBD2 as D (5 bases). Germline V gene data show CDR1 as SGHRS and CDR2 as YFSETQ. Trimming removed 2 bases from V and 2 bases from J, with 11 bases in between. The CDR3 spans 15 residues. The CDR3 loop is CASSFTRATYNEQFF. The CDR3 nucleotides are TGCGCCAGCAGCTTTACGAGGGCCACCTACAATGAGCAGTTCTTC. Full variable domain (missing parts from reference TRBV5-1 and TRBJ2-1): KAGVTQTPRYLIKTRGQQVTLSCSPISGHRSVSWYQQTPGQGLQFLFEYFSETQRNKGNFPGRFSGRQFSNSRSEMNVSTLELGDSALYLCASSFTRATYNEQFFGPGTRLTVL.

This clonotype was observed at least ten times. V usage is TRBV28 and J usage is TRBJ2-5; D not certain. Germline V lookup: CDR1 MDHEN, CDR2 SYDVKM. V was clipped by 10 bases and J by 0 bases, with 15 bases between them. There are 14 residues in the CDR3. CDR3 DNA: TGTGCCACCCAAGACACGCTACACCAAGAGACCCAGTACTTC. It translates to CATQDTLHQETQYF.

This clonotype was detected ten times or more. This chain connects TRBV6-6 to TRBJ2-3; TRBD2 matches at 13 bases. The CDR3 extends over 16 amino acids. The germline gives CDR1 MNHNY, CDR2 SVGAGI (reference sequence). J gave up 2 bases and V 8 bases, and 7 bases lay outside the gene matches. This chain's CDR3 is CASGPGLAGPTDTQYF. CDR3 in DNA: TGTGCCAGCGGGCCGGGACTAGCGGGACCCACAGATACGCAGTATTTT.

V gene TRBV3-1 combines with J gene TRBJ1-6, with a possible D match to TRBD1 (5 bases). This CDR3 contains 14 residues. Trimming took 0 bases from V and 13 from J, leaving 13 bases between them. The V gene's germline CDR1 is LGHDT and CDR2 YNNKEL (reference sequence). CDR3 sequence (DNA): TGTGCCAGCAGCCAAGATCCAGGGCTTCGGCCCCTCCACTTT. Protein: CASSQDPGLRPLHF.